The 15 T cell receptor beta chains listed next were all sequenced from one sample in a study of beta chain features in type 1 diabetes. Study-wide points: TCRB CDR3s from Type 1 diabetes patients were moderately but significantly shorter in all four CD4+ subsets.

Their antigens remain unidentified. Expressed TCRB transcripts were sequenced because the isolated RNA had all been reverse transcribed beforehand. The method was immunoSEQ multiplex PCR; TCRdb's version includes in-frame clones alone and lacks a portion of them. The table includes roughly 400,000 clones, 9.5% to 10% detected once. Sequenced: central memory CD4+ T cells from blood. The source is a man aged 30 to 39 with type 1 diabetes.

The table lists this clone with a few counts. The V and J genes are TRBV9 and TRBJ2-2, with D unclear. The CDR3 consists of 13 residues. CDR1 and CDR2 from the germline V gene are SGDLS and YYNGEE. V lost 0 bases, J lost 5 bases, and 5 bases lay in between. The CDR3 here is CASSVALTGELFF. The CDR3 DNA reads as TGTGCCAGCAGCGTAGCCCTGACCGGGGAGCTGTTTTTT.

V and J are TRBV19 and TRBJ1-5; D possibly corresponds to TRBD1 (5 bases). The CDR3 totals 13 residues. Trimming cost V 6 bases and J 4 bases, with 10 bases left between them. Germline V gene lookup returns CDR1 LNHDA and CDR2 SQIVND (reference sequence). The CDR3 reads CASSDSDNQPQHF. The CDR3, as DNA: TGTGCCAGTAGCGACAGTGATAATCAGCCCCAGCATTTT.

This clone was seen a few times. V is TRBV7-3 and J is TRBJ2-1, with 12 nucleotides matching TRBD1. The V segment lost 7 bases and the J segment 10 bases; nucleotides outside the gene matches: 8. CDR3 length equals 14 residues. CDR1 is SGHTA, CDR2 FQGTGA, per germline. The CDR3 sequence: CASTEGQGAGEQFF. The DNA of the CDR3 is TGTGCCAGCACCGAGGGACAGGGGGCAGGGGAGCAGTTCTTC.

This clone was detected only a few times. V gene TRBV6-5 combines with J gene TRBJ2-3; 10 nucleotides line up with TRBD2. The CDR3 has 16 amino acids. Per germline, CDR1 MNHEY and CDR2 SVGAGI. The junction had 8 bases not matched to a gene; V was cut back by 0 bases and J by 8 bases. The CDR3 is CASSYSSGRAQGTQYF. The CDR3, as DNA: TGTGCCAGCAGTTACTCGAGCGGGAGGGCCCAGGGTACGCAGTATTTT.

J is TRBJ1-1 and V is TRBV5-8; unclear D gene. The germline V gene encodes CDR1 SGHTS and CDR2 YDEGEE. Trimming removed 5 bases at V and 1 base at J, with 9 bases between. The CDR3 spans 13 residues. The CDR3 DNA sequence: TGTGCCAGCAGATACGCCTCGAACACTGAAGCTTTCTTT. Amino acids: CASRYASNTEAFF.

This clone was counted only a few times. The chain employs TRBV6-1 and TRBJ2-1; D not certain. Germline V gives CDR1 MNHNS, CDR2 SASEGT. Trimming took 8 bases from V and 7 from J, leaving 15 bases between them. The length of the CDR3 is 13 residues. The CDR3 loop reads CASPNGLKNEQFF. As DNA, the CDR3 is TGTGCCAGCCCGAACGGGCTGAAAAATGAGCAGTTCTTC.

This clone occurred a few times. This chain joins TRBV28 and TRBJ2-7; D is unclear. V lost 1 base and J 3 bases, leaving 4 bases between the germline ends. CDR1 is MDHEN, CDR2 SYDVKM, per germline. This CDR3 is 12 amino acids long. In DNA, the CDR3 is TGTGCCAGCAGTTTATACAACTACGAGCAGTACTTC. This gives the protein CASSLYNYEQYF.

Ten or more counts support this clone. The gene calls are TRBV18 and TRBJ2-3; 12 bases agree with TRBD2. Germline loops: CDR1 KGHSH, CDR2 LQKENI. The CDR3 consists of 17 residues. J lost 2 bases, V lost 5 bases, and 8 bases had no gene match. The CDR3 spells CASSTLGLAGLTDTQYF. CDR3 in DNA: TGTGCCAGCTCAACGTTAGGACTAGCGGGACTCACAGATACGCAGTATTTT.

This clone was counted only a few times. The rearrangement links TRBV27 to TRBJ2-7; D might be TRBD2 (5 bases). This CDR3 spans 13 amino acids. Germline CDR1 and CDR2: MNHEY and SMNVEV (reference sequence). The germline V and J ends were trimmed by 2 bases and 5 bases, with 10 bases remaining between them. The CDR3 DNA reads TGTGCCAGCAGTTTACGTCGGGGAGACGAGCAGTACTTC. Residues: CASSLRRGDEQYF.

Here the CDR3 reads CASDKTGGTGELFF. The CDR3 DNA reads TGTGCCAGCGATAAAACAGGGGGCACCGGGGAGCTGTTTTTT. This rearrangement joins TRBV11-3 to TRBJ2-2, with TRBD1 identical over 8 bases. CDR1 and CDR2 (germline): SGHNT, YENEEA. The CDR3 is 14 residues long. Trimming cost V 8 bases and J 4 bases; bases outside gene matches: 6.

The genes are TRBV10-2 and TRBJ2-2; weak D call: TRBD1 (6 bases). The CDR3 length is 15 residues. Trimming took off 3 bases at V and 5 bases at J, with 13 bases between the two ends. Germline V gene sequence: CDR1 WSHSY, CDR2 SAAADI. The CDR3 DNA follows: TGCGCCAGCAGTGAAGGGACACTTTTTACCGGGGAGCTGTTTTTT. Its translation: CASSEGTLFTGELFF.

The chain links TRBV2 to TRBJ1-4; D not resolved. Germline CDR1 and CDR2: SNHLY and FYNNEI. The V end lost 7 bases, the J end lost 3 bases, and 15 bases lay between the germline ends. This CDR3 region has 15 residues. The CDR3: CASTESPAANEKLFF. CDR3 bases: TGTGCCAGCACCGAGAGTCCTGCAGCTAATGAAAAACTGTTTTTT.

The sample holds a few counts of this clone. The chain employs TRBV4-1 and TRBJ2-7; 9 bases line up with TRBD2. The junction had 5 bases not matched to a gene; V was cut back by 0 bases and J by 5 bases. The CDR3 has 15 residues. CDR1 and CDR2 from the germline V gene are MGHRA and YSYEKL. CDR3 nucleotides: TGCGCCAGCAGCCAAGAAAGGATAGCGGGAGACGAGCAGTACTTC. Translation: CASSQERIAGDEQYF.

There are a few counts of this clone. The chain is built from TRBV7-9 and TRBJ1-4; a possible D gene is TRBD1 (5 bases). V was trimmed by 5 bases and J by 0 bases, leaving 10 bases between them. The length of the CDR3 is 15 residues. Germline V gives CDR1 SEHNR, CDR2 FQNEAQ (reference sequence). The CDR3 loop reads CASSPGLATNEKLFF. CDR3 DNA: TGTGCCAGCAGCCCGGGACTGGCAACTAATGAAAAACTGTTTTTT.

This clone was observed a handful of times. This chain connects TRBV5-4 to TRBJ2-3; D not resolved. The CDR3 sequence is 15 residues long. V dropped 0 bases and J dropped 2 bases, with 10 bases sitting between them. Germline assignment: CDR1 SGHNT and CDR2 YYREEE (reference sequence). CDR3 DNA: TGTGCCAGCAGCTTGGGTGTCGATCTCACAGATACGCAGTATTTT. It is translated as CASSLGVDLTDTQYF.